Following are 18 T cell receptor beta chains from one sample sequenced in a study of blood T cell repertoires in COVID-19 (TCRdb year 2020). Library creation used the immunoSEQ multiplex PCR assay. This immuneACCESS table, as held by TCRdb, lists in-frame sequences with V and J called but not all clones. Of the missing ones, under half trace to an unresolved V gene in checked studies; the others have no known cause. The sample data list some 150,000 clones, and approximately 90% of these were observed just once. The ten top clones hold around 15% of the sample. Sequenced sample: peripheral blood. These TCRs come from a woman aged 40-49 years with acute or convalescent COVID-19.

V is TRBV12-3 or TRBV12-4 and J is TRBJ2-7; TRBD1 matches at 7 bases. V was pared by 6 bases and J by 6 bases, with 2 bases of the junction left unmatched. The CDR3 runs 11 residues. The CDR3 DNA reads TGTGCCAGCAGAACAGGGGTCGAGCAGTACTTC. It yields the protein CASRTGVEQYF.

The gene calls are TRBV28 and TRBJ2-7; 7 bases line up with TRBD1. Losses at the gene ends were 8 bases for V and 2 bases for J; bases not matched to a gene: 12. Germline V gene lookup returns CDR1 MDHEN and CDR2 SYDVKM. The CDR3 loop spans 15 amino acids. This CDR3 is CASGLKGAGAYEQYF. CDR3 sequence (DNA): TGTGCCAGCGGATTGAAGGGGGCTGGGGCCTACGAGCAGTACTTC.

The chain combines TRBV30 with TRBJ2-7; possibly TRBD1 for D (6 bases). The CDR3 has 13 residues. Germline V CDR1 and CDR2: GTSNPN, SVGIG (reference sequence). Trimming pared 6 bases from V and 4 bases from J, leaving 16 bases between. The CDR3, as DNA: TGTGCCTGTACGAATAAACAGGGTTACGAGCAGTACTTC. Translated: CACTNKQGYEQYF.

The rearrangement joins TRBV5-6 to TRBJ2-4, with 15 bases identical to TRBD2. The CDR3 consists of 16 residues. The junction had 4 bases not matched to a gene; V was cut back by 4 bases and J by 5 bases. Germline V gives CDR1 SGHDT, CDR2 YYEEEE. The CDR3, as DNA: TGTGCCAGCAGCCCCGGACTAGCGGGGGGGCAAAACATTCAGTACTTC. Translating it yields CASSPGLAGGQNIQYF.

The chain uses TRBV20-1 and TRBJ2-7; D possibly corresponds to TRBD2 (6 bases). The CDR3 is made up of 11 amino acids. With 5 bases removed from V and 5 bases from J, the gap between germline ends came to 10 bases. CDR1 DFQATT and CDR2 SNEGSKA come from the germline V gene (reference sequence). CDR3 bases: TGCAGTGCTGGGGACTTTGACGAGCAGTACTTC. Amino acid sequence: CSAGDFDEQYF.

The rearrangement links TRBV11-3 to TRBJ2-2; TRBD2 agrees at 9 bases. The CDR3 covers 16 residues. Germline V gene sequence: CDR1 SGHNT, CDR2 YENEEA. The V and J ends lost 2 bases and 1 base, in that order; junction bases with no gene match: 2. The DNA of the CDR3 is TGTGCCAGCAGCTTATTTAGCGGGGGGAACACCGGGGAGCTGTTTTTT. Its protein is CASSLFSGGNTGELFF.

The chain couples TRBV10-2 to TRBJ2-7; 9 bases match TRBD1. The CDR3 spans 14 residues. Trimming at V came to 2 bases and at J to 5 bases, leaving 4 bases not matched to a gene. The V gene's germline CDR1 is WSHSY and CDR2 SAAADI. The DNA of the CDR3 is TGCGCCAGCAGTGAGATGGGACAGGGTGACGAGCAGTACTTC. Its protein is CASSEMGQGDEQYF.

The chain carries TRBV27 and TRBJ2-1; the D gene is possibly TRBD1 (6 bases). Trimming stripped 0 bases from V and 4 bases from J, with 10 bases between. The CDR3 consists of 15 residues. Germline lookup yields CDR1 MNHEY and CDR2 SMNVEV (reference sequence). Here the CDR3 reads CASSLSDRPYNEQFF. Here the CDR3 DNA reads TGTGCCAGCAGTTTATCTGACAGGCCTTACAATGAGCAGTTCTTC.

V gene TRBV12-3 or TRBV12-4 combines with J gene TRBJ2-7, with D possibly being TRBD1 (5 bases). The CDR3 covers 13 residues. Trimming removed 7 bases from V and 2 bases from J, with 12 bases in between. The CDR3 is CASNGAGAYEQYF. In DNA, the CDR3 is TGTGCCAGCAATGGGGCTGGGGCCTACGAGCAGTACTTC.

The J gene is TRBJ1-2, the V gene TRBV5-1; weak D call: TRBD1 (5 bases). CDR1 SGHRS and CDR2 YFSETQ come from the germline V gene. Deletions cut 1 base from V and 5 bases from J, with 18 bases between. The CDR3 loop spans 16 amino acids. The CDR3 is CASSLNAATRGYGYTF. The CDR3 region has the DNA TGCGCCAGCAGCTTGAACGCGGCCACCCGGGGGTATGGCTACACCTTC.

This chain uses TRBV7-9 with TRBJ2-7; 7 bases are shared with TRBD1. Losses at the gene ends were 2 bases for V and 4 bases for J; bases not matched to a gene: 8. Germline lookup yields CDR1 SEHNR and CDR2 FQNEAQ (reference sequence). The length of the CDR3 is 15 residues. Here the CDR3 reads CASSLKVTGSYEQYF. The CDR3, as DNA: TGTGCCAGCAGCTTAAAAGTGACAGGGTCGTACGAGCAGTACTTC.

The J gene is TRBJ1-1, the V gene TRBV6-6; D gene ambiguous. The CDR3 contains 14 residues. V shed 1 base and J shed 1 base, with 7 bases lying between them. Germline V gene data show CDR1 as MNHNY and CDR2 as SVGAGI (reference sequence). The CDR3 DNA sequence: TGTGCCAGCAGTTACTTGCGATGGAACACTGAAGCTTTCTTT. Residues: CASSYLRWNTEAFF.

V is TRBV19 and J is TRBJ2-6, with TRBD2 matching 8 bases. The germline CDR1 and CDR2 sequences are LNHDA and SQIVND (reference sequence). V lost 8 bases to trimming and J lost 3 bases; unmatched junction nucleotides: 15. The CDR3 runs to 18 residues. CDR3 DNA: TGTGCCAGTCGGAGTCTCGGGAGGGCCTTGGGTGGGGCCAACGTCCTGACTTTC. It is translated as CASRSLGRALGGANVLTF.

This CDR3 is CSVREWGQLYGYTF. Written as DNA, the CDR3 is TGCAGCGTTCGAGAATGGGGACAACTCTATGGCTACACCTTC. The genes are TRBV29-1 and TRBJ1-2, with a weak D call TRBD1 (6 bases). Per germline, CDR1 SQVTM and CDR2 ANQGSEA. This CDR3 is built from 14 residues. V gave up 5 bases and J gave up 4 bases, with 17 bases separating them.

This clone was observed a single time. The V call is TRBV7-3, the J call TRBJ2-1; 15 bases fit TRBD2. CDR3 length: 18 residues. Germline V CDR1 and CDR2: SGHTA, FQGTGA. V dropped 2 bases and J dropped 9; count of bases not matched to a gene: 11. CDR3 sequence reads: CASSLGGTSGRFQSEQFF. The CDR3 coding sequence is TGTGCCAGCAGCTTAGGGGGGACTAGCGGGAGGTTCCAATCTGAGCAGTTCTTC.

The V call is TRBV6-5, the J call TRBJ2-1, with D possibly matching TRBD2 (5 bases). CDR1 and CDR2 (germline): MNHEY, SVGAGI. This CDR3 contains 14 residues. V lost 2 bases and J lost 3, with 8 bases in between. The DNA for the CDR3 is TGTGCCAGCAGTTACATCGGGGACTACAATGAGCAGTTCTTC. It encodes CASSYIGDYNEQFF.

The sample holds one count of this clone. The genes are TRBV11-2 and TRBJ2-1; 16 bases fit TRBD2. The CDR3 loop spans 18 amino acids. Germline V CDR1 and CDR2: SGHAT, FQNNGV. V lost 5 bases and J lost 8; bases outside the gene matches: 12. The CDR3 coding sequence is TGTGCCAGCAGCGGACGTCCCGGGACTAGCGGGAGGGGGTATGAGCAGTTCTTC. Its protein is CASSGRPGTSGRGYEQFF.

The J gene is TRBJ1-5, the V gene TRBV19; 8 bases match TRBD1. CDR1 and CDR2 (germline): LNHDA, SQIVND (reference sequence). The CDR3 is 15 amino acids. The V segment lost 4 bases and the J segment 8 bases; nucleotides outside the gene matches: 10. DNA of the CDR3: TGTGCCAGTAGTACAGGACAGGGCGTTGATGAGCCCCAGCATTTT. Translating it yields CASSTGQGVDEPQHF.